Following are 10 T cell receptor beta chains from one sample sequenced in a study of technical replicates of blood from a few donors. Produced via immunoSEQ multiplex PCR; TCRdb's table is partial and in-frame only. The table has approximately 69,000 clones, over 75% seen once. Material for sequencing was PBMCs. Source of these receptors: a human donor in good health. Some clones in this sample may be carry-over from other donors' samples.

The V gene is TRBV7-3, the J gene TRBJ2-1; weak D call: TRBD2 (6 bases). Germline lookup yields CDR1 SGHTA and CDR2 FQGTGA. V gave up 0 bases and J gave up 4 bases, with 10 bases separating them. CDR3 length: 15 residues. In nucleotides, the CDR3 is TGTGCCAGCAGCTTAACGCTAGCGCGATACAATGAGCAGTTCTTC. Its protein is CASSLTLARYNEQFF.

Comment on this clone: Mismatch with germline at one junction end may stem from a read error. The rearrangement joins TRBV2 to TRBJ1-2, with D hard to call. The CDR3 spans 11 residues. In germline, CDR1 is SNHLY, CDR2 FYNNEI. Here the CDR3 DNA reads TGTGCCAGCAGTGAATTAGTCCATCAGGACTTC. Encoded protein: CASSELVHQDF. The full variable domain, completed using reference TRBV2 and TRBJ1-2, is EPEVTQTPSHQVTQMGQEVILRCVPISNHLYFYWYRQILGQKVEFLVSFYNNEISEKSEIFDDQFSVERPDGSNFTLKIRSTKLEDSAMYFCASSELVHQDFGSGTRLTVV.

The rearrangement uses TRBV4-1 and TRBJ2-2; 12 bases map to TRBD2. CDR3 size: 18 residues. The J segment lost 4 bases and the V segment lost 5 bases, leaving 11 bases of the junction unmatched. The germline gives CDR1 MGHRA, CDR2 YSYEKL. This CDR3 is CASSYLTSGGLVTGELFF. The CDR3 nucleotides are TGCGCCAGCAGCTACCTGACTAGCGGGGGTTTGGTCACCGGGGAGCTGTTTTTT.

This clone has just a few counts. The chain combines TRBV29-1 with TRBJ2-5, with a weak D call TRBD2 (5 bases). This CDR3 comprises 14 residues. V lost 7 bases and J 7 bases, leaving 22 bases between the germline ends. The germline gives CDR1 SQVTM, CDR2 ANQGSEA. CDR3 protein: CSALLLGTSGTQYF. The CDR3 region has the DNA TGCAGCGCCCTACTTCTCGGAACTAGTGGGACCCAGTACTTC.

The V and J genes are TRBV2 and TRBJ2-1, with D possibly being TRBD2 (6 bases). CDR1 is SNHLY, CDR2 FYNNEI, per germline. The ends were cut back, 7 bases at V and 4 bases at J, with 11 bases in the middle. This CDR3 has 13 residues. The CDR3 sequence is CASMVGGYNEQFF. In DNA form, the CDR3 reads TGTGCCAGCATGGTGGGGGGATACAATGAGCAGTTCTTC.

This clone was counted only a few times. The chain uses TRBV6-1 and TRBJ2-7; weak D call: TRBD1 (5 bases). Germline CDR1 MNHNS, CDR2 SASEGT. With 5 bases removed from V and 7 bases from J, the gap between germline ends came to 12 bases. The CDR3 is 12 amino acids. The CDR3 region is CASSPRVGEQYF. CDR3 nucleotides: TGTGCCAGCAGTCCCAGGGTTGGGGAGCAGTACTTC.

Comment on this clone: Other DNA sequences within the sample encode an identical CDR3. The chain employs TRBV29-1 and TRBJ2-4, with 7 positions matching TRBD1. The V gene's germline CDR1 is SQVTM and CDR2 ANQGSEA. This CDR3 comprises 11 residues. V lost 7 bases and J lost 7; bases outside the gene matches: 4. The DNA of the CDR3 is TGCAGCGGGAGACAGGGTAACATTCAGTACTTC. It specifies CSGRQGNIQYF.

The CDR3 spells CASGAGELFF. DNA for the CDR3: TGTGCCAGCGGAGCCGGGGAGCTGTTTTTT. This chain connects TRBV6-5 to TRBJ2-2, with no clear D. Trimming left V 8 bases short and J 6 bases short, with 4 bases between. CDR1 and CDR2 (germline): MNHEY, SVGAGI. There are 10 residues in the CDR3.

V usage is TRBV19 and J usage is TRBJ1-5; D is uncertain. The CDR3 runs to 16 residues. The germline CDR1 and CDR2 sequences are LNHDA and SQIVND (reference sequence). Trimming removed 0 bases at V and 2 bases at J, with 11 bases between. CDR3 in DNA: TGTGCCAGTAGTATAGAGGCAGGCCGTGGCAATCAGCCCCAGCATTTT. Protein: CASSIEAGRGNQPQHF.

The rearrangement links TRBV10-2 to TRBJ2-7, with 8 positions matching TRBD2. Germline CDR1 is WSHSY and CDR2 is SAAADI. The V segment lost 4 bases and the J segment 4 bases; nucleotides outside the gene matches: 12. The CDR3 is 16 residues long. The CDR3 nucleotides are TGCGCCAGCAGTGGGACTCGAGCGGGAGCTTTTTACGAGCAGTACTTC. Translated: CASSGTRAGAFYEQYF.